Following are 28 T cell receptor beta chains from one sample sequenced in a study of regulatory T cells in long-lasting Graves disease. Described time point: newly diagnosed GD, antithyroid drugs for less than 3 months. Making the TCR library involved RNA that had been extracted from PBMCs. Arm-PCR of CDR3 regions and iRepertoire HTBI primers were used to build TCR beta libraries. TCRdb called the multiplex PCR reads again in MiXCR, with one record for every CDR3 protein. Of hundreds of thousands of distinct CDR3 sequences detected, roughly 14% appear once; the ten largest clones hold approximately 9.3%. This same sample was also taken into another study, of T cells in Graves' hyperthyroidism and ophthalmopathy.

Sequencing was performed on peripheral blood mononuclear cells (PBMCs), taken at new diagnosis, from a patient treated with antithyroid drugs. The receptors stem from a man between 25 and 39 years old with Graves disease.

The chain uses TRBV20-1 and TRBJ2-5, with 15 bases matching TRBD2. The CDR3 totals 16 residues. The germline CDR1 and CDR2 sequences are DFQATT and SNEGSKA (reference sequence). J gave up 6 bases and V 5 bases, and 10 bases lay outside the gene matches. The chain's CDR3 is CSAPRTSGRGGKTQYF. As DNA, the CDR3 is TGCAGTGCTCCGAGGACTAGCGGGAGGGGGGGAAAGACCCAGTACTTC.

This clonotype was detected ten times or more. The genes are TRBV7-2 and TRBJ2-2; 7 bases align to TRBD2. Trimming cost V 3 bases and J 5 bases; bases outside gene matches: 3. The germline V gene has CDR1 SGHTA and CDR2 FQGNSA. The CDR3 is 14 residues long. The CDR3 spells CASSLTSTTGELFF. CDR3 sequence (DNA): TGTGCCAGCAGCTTGACTAGCACTACCGGGGAGCTGTTTTTT.

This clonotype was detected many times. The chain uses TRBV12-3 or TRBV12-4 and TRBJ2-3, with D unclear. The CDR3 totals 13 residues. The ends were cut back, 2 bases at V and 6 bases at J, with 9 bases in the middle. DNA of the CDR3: TGTGCCAGCAGTTTACTGCCCCCCGATACGCAGTATTTT. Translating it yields CASSLLPPDTQYF.

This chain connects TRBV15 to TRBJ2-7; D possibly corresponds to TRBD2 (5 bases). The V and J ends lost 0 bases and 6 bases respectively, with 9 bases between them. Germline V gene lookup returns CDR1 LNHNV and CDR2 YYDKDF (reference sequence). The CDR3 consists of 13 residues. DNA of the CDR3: TGTGCCACCAGCAGAGAGGACTCTCCCGAGCAGTACTTC. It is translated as CATSREDSPEQYF.

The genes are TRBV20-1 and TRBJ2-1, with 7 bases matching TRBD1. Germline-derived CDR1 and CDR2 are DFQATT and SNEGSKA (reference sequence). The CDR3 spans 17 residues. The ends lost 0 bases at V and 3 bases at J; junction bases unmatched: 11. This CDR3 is CSARDQGGGTGYNEQFF. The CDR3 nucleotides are TGCAGTGCTAGAGATCAAGGGGGCGGCACAGGCTACAATGAGCAGTTCTTC.

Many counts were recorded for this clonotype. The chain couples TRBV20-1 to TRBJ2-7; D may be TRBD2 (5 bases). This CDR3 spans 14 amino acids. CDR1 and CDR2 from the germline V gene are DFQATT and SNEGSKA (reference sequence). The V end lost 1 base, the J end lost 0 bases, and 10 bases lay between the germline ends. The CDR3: CSARVSGSSYEQYF. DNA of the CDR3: TGCAGTGCTAGAGTATCGGGGAGCTCCTACGAGCAGTACTTC.

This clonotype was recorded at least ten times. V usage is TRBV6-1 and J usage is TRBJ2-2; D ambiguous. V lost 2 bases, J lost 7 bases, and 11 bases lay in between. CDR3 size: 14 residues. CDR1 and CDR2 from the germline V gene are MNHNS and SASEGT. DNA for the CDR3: TGTGCCAGCAGTGAACGACGCCTGGTCGGGGAGCTGTTTTTT. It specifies CASSERRLVGELFF.

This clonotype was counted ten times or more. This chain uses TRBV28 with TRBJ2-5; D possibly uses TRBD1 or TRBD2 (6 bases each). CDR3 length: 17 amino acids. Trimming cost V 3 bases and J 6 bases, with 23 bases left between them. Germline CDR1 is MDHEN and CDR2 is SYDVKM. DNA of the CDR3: TGTGCCAGCAGTTTCTCTCTCGCACGGGGAGGACAGAAGACCCAGTACTTC. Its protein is CASSFSLARGGQKTQYF.

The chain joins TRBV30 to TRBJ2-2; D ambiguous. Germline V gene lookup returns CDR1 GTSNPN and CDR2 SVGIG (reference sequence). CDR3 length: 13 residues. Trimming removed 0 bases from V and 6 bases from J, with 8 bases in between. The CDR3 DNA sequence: TGTGCCTGGAGTGTAATAGGCGCCGGGGAGCTGTTTTTT. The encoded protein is CAWSVIGAGELFF. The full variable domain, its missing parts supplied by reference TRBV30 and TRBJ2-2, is SQTIHQWPATLVQPVGSPLSLECTVEGTSNPNLYWYRQAAGRGLQLLFYSVGIGQISSEVPQNLSASRPQDRQFILSSKKLLLSDSGFYLCAWSVIGAGELFFGEGSRLTVL.

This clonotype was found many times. CDR3 sequence (DNA): TGTGCCAGCGTCAAGCCGGGACAGGGTTTTTACGAGCAGTACTTC. Its translation is CASVKPGQGFYEQYF. The chain links TRBV6-1 to TRBJ2-7; TRBD1 agrees at 9 bases. Germline V lookup: CDR1 MNHNS, CDR2 SASEGT. Losses at the gene ends were 8 bases for V and 4 bases for J; bases not matched to a gene: 12. This CDR3 region has 15 residues.

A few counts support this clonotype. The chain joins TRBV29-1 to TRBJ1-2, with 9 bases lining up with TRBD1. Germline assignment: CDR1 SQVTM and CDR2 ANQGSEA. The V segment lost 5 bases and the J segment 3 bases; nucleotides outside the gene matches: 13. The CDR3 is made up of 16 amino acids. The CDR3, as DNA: TGCAGCGTTCCACCGAGGACAGGGGAGGTTTACTATGGCTACACCTTC. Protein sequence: CSVPPRTGEVYYGYTF. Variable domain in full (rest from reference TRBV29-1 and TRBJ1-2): SAVISQKPSRDICQRGTSLTIQCQVDSQVTMMFWYRQQPGQSLTLIATANQGSEATYESGFVIDKFPISRPNLTFSTLTVSNMSPEDSSIYLCSVPPRTGEVYYGYTFGSGTRLTVV.

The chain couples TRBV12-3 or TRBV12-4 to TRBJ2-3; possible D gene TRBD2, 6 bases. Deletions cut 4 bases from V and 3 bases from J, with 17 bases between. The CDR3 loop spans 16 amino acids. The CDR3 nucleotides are TGTGCCAGCAGTTCTACAGGAGGGATCTGGACAGATACGCAGTATTTT. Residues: CASSSTGGIWTDTQYF.

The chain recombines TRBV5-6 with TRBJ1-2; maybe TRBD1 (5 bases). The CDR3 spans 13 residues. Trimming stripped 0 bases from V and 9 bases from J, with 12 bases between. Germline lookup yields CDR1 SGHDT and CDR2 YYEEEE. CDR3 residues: CASSLGQGSSYTF. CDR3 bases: TGTGCCAGCAGCTTGGGCCAGGGTTCTAGCTACACCTTC.

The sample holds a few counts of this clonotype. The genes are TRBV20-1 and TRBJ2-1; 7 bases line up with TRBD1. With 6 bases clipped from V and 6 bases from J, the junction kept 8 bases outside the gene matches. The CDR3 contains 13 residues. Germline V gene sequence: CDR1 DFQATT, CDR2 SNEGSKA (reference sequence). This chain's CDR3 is CSAKKTGSNEQFF. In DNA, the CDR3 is TGCAGTGCCAAAAAGACAGGGAGCAATGAGCAGTTCTTC.

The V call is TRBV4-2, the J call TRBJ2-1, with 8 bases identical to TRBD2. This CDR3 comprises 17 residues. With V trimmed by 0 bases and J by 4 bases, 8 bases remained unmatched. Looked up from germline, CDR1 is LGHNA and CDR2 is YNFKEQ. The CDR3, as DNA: TGTGCCAGCAGCCAAGAGGGTTTCAGCGGGGGATACAATGAGCAGTTCTTC. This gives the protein CASSQEGFSGGYNEQFF.

CDR3 region: CASSQHKGPTSCTF. The CDR3 DNA reads as TGTGCCAGCAGCCAACACAAGGGACCTACTAGCTGCACCTTC. The gene calls are TRBV12-3 or TRBV12-4 and TRBJ1-2; D might be TRBD1 (5 bases). The V end was cut by 6 bases, the J end by 13 bases, with 24 bases between. The CDR3 has 14 residues.

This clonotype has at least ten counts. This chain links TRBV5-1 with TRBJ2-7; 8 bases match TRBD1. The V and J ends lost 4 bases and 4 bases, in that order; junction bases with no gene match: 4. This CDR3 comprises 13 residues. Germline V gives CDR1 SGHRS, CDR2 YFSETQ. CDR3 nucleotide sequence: TGCGCCAGCAGCCCCAGACAGGGGTACGAGCAGTACTTC. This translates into CASSPRQGYEQYF.

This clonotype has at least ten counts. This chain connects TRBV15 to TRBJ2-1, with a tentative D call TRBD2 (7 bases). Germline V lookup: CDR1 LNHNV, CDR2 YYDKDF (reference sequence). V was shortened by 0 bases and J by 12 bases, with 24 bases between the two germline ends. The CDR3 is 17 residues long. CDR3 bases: TGTGCCACCAGCAGAGAGATAGGGCGGGGGCCGCGGGGAAGGCAGTTCTTC. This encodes CATSREIGRGPRGRQFF.

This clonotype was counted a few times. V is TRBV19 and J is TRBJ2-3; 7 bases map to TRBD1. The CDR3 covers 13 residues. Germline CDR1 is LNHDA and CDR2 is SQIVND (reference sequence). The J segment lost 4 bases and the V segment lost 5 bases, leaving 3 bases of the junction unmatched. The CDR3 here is CASSPGQADTQYF. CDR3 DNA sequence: TGTGCCAGTAGTCCCGGACAGGCAGATACGCAGTATTTT.

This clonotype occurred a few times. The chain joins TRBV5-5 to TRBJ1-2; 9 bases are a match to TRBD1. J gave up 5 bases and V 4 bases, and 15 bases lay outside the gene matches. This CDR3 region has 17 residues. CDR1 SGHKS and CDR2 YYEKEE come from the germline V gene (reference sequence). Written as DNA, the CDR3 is TGTGCCAGCAGCCTCCGGTTACAGGGGGCGCTGGGGTATGGCTACACCTTC. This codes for CASSLRLQGALGYGYTF.

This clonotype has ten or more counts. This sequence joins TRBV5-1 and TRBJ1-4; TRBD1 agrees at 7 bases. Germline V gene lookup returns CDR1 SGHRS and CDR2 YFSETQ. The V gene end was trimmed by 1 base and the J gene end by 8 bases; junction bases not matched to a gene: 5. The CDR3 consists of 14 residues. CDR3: CASSLLGGAEKLFF. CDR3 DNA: TGCGCCAGCAGCTTGTTAGGGGGCGCGGAAAAACTGTTTTTT.

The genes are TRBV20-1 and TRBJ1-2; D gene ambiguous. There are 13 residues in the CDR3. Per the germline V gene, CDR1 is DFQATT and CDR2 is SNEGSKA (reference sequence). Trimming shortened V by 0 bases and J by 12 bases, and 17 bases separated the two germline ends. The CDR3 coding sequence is TGCAGTGCTAGAGATTGGGTCCTAGAGGGTCACACCTTC. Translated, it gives CSARDWVLEGHTF.

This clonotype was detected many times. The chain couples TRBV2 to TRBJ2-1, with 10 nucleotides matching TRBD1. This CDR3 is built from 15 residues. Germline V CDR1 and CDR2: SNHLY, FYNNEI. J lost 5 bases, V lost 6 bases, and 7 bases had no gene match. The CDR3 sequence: CASRSGTGENNEQFF. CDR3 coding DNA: TGTGCCAGCAGGTCCGGGACAGGGGAAAACAATGAGCAGTTCTTC. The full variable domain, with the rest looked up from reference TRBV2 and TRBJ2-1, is EPEVTQTPSHQVTQMGQEVILRCVPISNHLYFYWYRQILGQKVEFLVSFYNNEISEKSEIFDDQFSVERPDGSNFTLKIRSTKLEDSAMYFCASRSGTGENNEQFFGPGTRLTVL.

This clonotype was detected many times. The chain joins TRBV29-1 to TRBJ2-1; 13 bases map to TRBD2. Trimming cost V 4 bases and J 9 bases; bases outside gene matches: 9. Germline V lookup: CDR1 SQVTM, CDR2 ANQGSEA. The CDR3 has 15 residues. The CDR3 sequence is CSVVRTSGSLSEQFF. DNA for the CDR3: TGCAGCGTTGTAAGGACTAGCGGGAGTTTGAGTGAGCAGTTCTTC.

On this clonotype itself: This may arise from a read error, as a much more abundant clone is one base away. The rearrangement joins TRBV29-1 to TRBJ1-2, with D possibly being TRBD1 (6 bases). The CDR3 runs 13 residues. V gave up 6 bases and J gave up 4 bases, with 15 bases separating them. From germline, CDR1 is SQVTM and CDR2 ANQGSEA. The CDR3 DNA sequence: TGCAGCGTCAGGGGCGCAACCCTCTATGGCTACACCTTC. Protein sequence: CSVRGATLYGYTF.

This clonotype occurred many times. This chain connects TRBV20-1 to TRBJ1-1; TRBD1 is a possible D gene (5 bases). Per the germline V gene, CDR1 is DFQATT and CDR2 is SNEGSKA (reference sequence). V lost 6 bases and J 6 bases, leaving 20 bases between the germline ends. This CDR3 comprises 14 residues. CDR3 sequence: CSATAGGTDAEAFF. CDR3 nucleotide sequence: TGCAGTGCGACGGCGGGGGGGACGGATGCTGAAGCTTTCTTT.

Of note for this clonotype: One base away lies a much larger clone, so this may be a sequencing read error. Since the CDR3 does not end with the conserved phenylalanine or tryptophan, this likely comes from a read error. In nucleotides, the CDR3 is TGTGCCAGCAGTTATAACGGGGGAAACATTCAGTACCTC. Protein sequence: CASSYNGGNIQYL. The V gene is TRBV6-4, the J gene TRBJ2-4, with D possibly matching TRBD2 (6 bases). This CDR3 has 13 residues. The V end was cut by 5 bases, the J end by 6 bases, with 11 bases between. Germline-derived CDR1 and CDR2 are MRHNA and SNTAGT.

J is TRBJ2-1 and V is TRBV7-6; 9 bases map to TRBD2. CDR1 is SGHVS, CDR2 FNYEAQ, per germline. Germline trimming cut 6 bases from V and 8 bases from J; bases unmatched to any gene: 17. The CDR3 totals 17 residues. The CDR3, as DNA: TGTGCCAGCAGTCGACTAAACCCGGGACTAGCCGTAGATGAGCAGTTCTTC. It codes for CASSRLNPGLAVDEQFF.